These 17 T cell receptor beta chains came from one sample sequenced in a study of patients and donors after allogeneic stem cell transplantation. MiXCR, run by TCRdb on the RT-PCR reads, gives a single entry per CDR3 protein. The sample yields about a million distinct CDR3 sequences, roughly 18% seen once. The sequenced sample consisted of blood, either unsorted or a sorted T cell fraction (not recorded which). The receptors stem from a human donor who was either an allogeneic HSCT recipient or a stem cell or donor lymphocyte infusion donor (not recorded which). It is not recorded whose cells these are; they may come from a transplant donor.

This clonotype occurred a few times. The V gene is TRBV24-1, the J gene TRBJ2-5; 9 bases are a match to TRBD2. CDR3 length: 18 amino acids. V lost 3 bases, J lost 5 bases, and 15 bases stayed unmatched. Looked up from germline, CDR1 is KGHDR and CDR2 is SFDVKD. The DNA for the CDR3 is TGTGCCACCAGTGATAATCTAGCGGGATTGGGTGGCGAGGAGACCCAGTACTTC. This sequence encodes CATSDNLAGLGGEETQYF.

The rearrangement joins TRBV10-3 to TRBJ1-2, with D hard to call. Per the germline V gene, CDR1 is ENHRY and CDR2 is SYGVKD. The CDR3 is 15 amino acids. V was clipped by 8 bases and J by 6 bases, with 22 bases between them. The CDR3 loop reads CAIRGVDLGLNGYTF. The CDR3 nucleotides are TGTGCCATCCGAGGTGTGGACCTCGGTTTGAATGGCTACACCTTC.

The J gene is TRBJ2-7, the V gene TRBV7-9; D possibly matches TRBD1 or TRBD2 (5 bases each). V shed 5 bases and J shed 0 bases, with 14 bases lying between them. The CDR3 runs 15 residues. The germline CDR1 and CDR2 sequences are SEHNR and FQNEAQ (reference sequence). CDR3 DNA sequence: TGTGCCAGCAGCGTAGGGACCGACTACTCCTACGAGCAGTACTTC. Protein sequence: CASSVGTDYSYEQYF.

A few counts support this clonotype. The chain recombines TRBV20-1 with TRBJ1-1, with 10 bases matching TRBD1. CDR1 and CDR2 (germline): DFQATT, SNEGSKA (reference sequence). CDR3 length: 13 residues. The trim removed 3 bases at V and 7 bases at J, leaving 5 bases unmatched. This CDR3 is CSASDRGPFEAFF. The CDR3 region has the DNA TGCAGTGCTAGCGACAGGGGGCCCTTTGAAGCTTTCTTT.

DNA for the CDR3: TGTGCCACGCGGGTCTCCTACGAGCAGTACTTC. Its protein product is CATRVSYEQYF. The chain joins TRBV3-1 to TRBJ2-7; D possibly corresponds to TRBD2 (5 bases). There are 11 residues in the CDR3. Germline CDR1 and CDR2: LGHDT and YNNKEL (reference sequence). Trimming stripped 10 bases from V and 0 bases from J, with 7 bases between.

In DNA, the CDR3 is TGCAGTGCTCGGGAAGACAAGAACTATGGCTACACCTTC. It is translated as CSAREDKNYGYTF. The chain uses TRBV20-1 and TRBJ1-2, with D unresolved. With 5 bases removed from V and 2 bases from J, the gap between germline ends came to 12 bases. From germline, CDR1 is DFQATT and CDR2 SNEGSKA (reference sequence). This CDR3 is built from 13 residues.

This clonotype appeared a few times. The rearrangement links TRBV7-2 to TRBJ2-7; 7 positions match TRBD2. Germline V gene data show CDR1 as SGHTA and CDR2 as FQGNSA. V lost 4 bases, J lost 0 bases, and 6 bases stayed unmatched. The CDR3 consists of 15 residues. The CDR3 DNA follows: TGTGCCAGCAGCTCACAAGCGGGAAGCTCCTACGAGCAGTACTTC. Its translation: CASSSQAGSSYEQYF.

This clonotype was detected ten times or more. V usage is TRBV4-3 and J usage is TRBJ1-2; D unclear. Germline loops: CDR1 LGHNA, CDR2 YSLEER. The CDR3 spans 15 residues. Trimming stripped 0 bases from V and 4 bases from J, with 12 bases between. CDR3 bases: TGCGCCAGCAGCCAAGAAGGACGGATTGGCTATGGCTACACCTTC. It is translated as CASSQEGRIGYGYTF.

This clonotype was recorded once. The rearrangement links TRBV7-8 to TRBJ2-1; 8 nucleotides align to TRBD1. Losses at the gene ends were 5 bases for V and 8 bases for J; bases not matched to a gene: 11. Looked up from germline, CDR1 is SGHVS and CDR2 is FQNEAQ. The CDR3 is made up of 15 amino acids. The chain's CDR3 is CASSPTRGPRDEQFF. The DNA for the CDR3 is TGTGCCAGCAGCCCGACCAGGGGGCCCCGGGATGAGCAGTTCTTC. The full variable domain, rest sourced from reference TRBV7-8 and TRBJ2-1, is GAGVSQSPRYKVAKRGQDVALRCDPISGHVSLFWYQQALGQGPEFLTYFQNEAQLDKSGLPSDRFFAERPEGSVSTLKIQRTQQEDSAVYLCASSPTRGPRDEQFFGPGTRLTVL.

The chain is built from TRBV7-9 and TRBJ2-6; D possibly uses TRBD1 or TRBD2 (5 bases each). Germline lookup yields CDR1 SEHNR and CDR2 FQNEAQ (reference sequence). V shed 5 bases and J shed 0 bases, with 14 bases lying between them. The CDR3 is 17 residues long. The CDR3 DNA sequence: TGTGCCAGCAGCCCTGGGACGGTTAACTCTGGGGCCAACGTCCTGACTTTC. Translating it yields CASSPGTVNSGANVLTF.

The chain links TRBV27 to TRBJ1-1, with D possibly matching TRBD1 (6 bases). V was shortened by 5 bases and J by 3 bases, with 16 bases between the two germline ends. From germline, CDR1 is MNHEY and CDR2 SMNVEV (reference sequence). This CDR3 has 15 amino acids. This CDR3 reads CASSAYRVVDTEAFF. The CDR3 nucleotides are TGTGCCAGCAGTGCCTACAGGGTGGTGGACACTGAAGCTTTCTTT.

The chain has TRBV9 and TRBJ2-3; TRBD2 aligns across 12 bases. Germline V lookup: CDR1 SGDLS, CDR2 YYNGEE. The CDR3 contains 18 residues. Trimming took 4 bases from V and 2 from J; bases not matched to a gene: 11. CDR3 loop: CASSSSPGLAGSTDTQYF. The CDR3 DNA reads as TGTGCCAGCAGCTCGTCACCAGGACTAGCGGGGTCCACAGATACGCAGTATTTT.

In its sample, this clonotype was seen many times. This chain joins TRBV27 and TRBJ2-5, with D unclear. V dropped 0 bases and J dropped 2 bases, with 4 bases sitting between them. The CDR3 spans 13 residues. From germline, CDR1 is MNHEY and CDR2 SMNVEV (reference sequence). Here the CDR3 DNA reads TGTGCCAGCAGTTTATCCCCGCAAGAGACCCAGTACTTC. This encodes CASSLSPQETQYF.

This clonotype was found a few times. The chain is built from TRBV12-3 or TRBV12-4 and TRBJ2-1, with 12 positions matching TRBD1. The ends lost 3 bases at V and 10 bases at J; junction bases unmatched: 7. This CDR3 region has 15 residues. CDR3 sequence: CASSLHGTGGWEQFF. Written as DNA, the CDR3 is TGTGCCAGCAGTTTGCACGGGACAGGGGGCTGGGAGCAGTTCTTC.

The chain carries TRBV27 and TRBJ2-7, with TRBD2 matching 15 bases. The CDR3 consists of 15 residues. CDR1 and CDR2 from the germline V gene are MNHEY and SMNVEV (reference sequence). J gave up 6 bases and V 5 bases, and 5 bases lay outside the gene matches. The CDR3 protein is CASSPRTSGGAEQYF. CDR3 coding DNA: TGTGCCAGCAGTCCAAGGACTAGCGGGGGGGCCGAGCAGTACTTC.

The sample holds a few counts of this clonotype. The chain links TRBV12-3 or TRBV12-4 to TRBJ2-2; possible D gene TRBD2, 5 bases. This CDR3 has 12 amino acids. With 5 bases removed from V and 6 bases from J, the gap between germline ends came to 7 bases. The CDR3 DNA follows: TGTGCCAGCAGTACCGGGGCCGGGGAGCTGTTTTTT. This codes for CASSTGAGELFF.

The genes are TRBV13 and TRBJ1-1; perhaps TRBD1 as D (5 bases). Germline V gene lookup returns CDR1 PRHDT and CDR2 FYEKMQ (reference sequence). Deletions cut 5 bases from V and 0 bases from J, with 16 bases between. There are 16 residues in the CDR3. This chain's CDR3 is CASSRPRGDMNTEAFF. DNA for the CDR3: TGTGCCAGCAGCCGACCCCGGGGCGATATGAACACTGAAGCTTTCTTT.